Here is one T cell receptor (beta chain) with its context. This sample is drawn from a study of blood T cell repertoires in COVID-19. Study overall: In each case, the material was cDNA or gDNA derived from T cells, B-cell-depleted T cells, or PBMCs.

Sequencing used immunoSEQ multiplex PCR; TCRdb keeps in-frame clones, though not all of them. Among 130,000 or so clones listed, 75% to 80% were seen once. The CDR3 is made up of 13 amino acids. The J segment lost 6 bases and the V segment lost 4 bases, leaving 4 bases of the junction unmatched. Germline V gene sequence: CDR1 SGHRS, CDR2 YFSETQ. The gene calls are TRBV5-1 and TRBJ1-1, with 9 bases matching TRBD1. This clonotype originated in a human donor in a cohort sampled during active COVID-19. The sequenced sample consisted of peripheral blood. The CDR3 spells CASSPRQGAEAFF. CDR3 DNA sequence: TGCGCCAGCAGCCCCCGACAGGGGGCTGAAGCTTTCTTT.